One and the same sample provided the 9 T cell receptor beta chains below, sequenced in a study of blood T cell repertoires in COVID-19. Profiling relied on immunoSEQ multiplex PCR, and the TCRdb table lists in-frame clones only, not all of them. The sample carries 240,000 or so clones, around 87% recorded once. The sequencing input was peripheral blood. The receptors were sampled from a man aged 55 to 70 who had recovered from COVID-19.

The V gene is TRBV6-5, the J gene TRBJ1-3; D unresolved. CDR3 length: 15 residues. The germline gives CDR1 MNHEY, CDR2 SVGAGI. V was trimmed by 0 bases and J by 2 bases, leaving 8 bases between them. This CDR3 is CASSYSSGPGNTIYF. The CDR3 DNA sequence: TGTGCCAGCAGTTACTCGAGTGGGCCTGGAAACACCATATATTTT.

CDR3 region: CASSPQGAYEKLFF. The CDR3 DNA reads TGCGCCAGCAGCCCACAGGGGGCTTATGAAAAACTGTTTTTT. The chain carries TRBV5-1 and TRBJ1-4; 9 bases fit TRBD1. Germline V CDR1 and CDR2: SGHRS, YFSETQ. V lost 4 bases, J lost 6 bases, and 4 bases stayed unmatched. This CDR3 comprises 14 residues.

This clone was seen just once. The chain employs TRBV5-6 and TRBJ2-1, with D hard to call. The CDR3 is 16 amino acids. CDR1 is SGHDT, CDR2 YYEEEE, per germline. The V and J ends lost 4 bases and 2 bases respectively, with 16 bases between them. The CDR3 spells CASSLLIEPTYNEQFF. The DNA for the CDR3 is TGTGCCAGCAGCCTCTTAATTGAGCCTACCTACAATGAGCAGTTCTTC.

The chain recombines TRBV27 with TRBJ2-7, with D perhaps matching TRBD2 (6 bases). The germline V and J ends were trimmed by 4 bases and 4 bases, with 14 bases remaining between them. Germline V gene data show CDR1 as MNHEY and CDR2 as SMNVEV (reference sequence). CDR3 length: 14 amino acids. CDR3 DNA sequence: TGTGCCAGCAGTTCCAGCGGGTTGACTTACGAGCAGTACGTC. Its protein product is CASSSSGLTYEQYV.

This chain uses TRBV2 with TRBJ2-5; D is perhaps TRBD1 (6 bases). Germline CDR1 and CDR2: SNHLY and FYNNEI. The CDR3 runs 13 residues. Trimming pared 4 bases from V and 7 bases from J, leaving 13 bases between. The CDR3 loop is CASSGDTLGTQYF. CDR3 sequence (DNA): TGTGCCAGCAGTGGGGACACTCTGGGGACCCAGTACTTC. Based on the CDR3 plus reference TRBV2 and TRBJ2-5, the full variable domain is EPEVTQTPSHQVTQMGQEVILRCVPISNHLYFYWYRQILGQKVEFLVSFYNNEISEKSEIFDDQFSVERPDGSNFTLKIRSTKLEDSAMYFCASSGDTLGTQYFGPGTRLLVL.

There are a few counts of this clone. The genes are TRBV30 and TRBJ1-6; 7 bases map to TRBD1. The CDR3 spans 16 residues. V shed 2 bases and J 9 bases; nucleotides not matched to a gene: 13. Per germline, CDR1 GTSNPN and CDR2 SVGIG (reference sequence). The CDR3 sequence is CAWSPGRVTGSSPLHF. The CDR3 DNA follows: TGTGCCTGGAGTCCGGGAAGAGTGACAGGGAGTTCACCCCTCCACTTT.

The rearrangement uses TRBV2 and TRBJ2-7, with 8 positions matching TRBD1. The J segment lost 5 bases and the V segment lost 6 bases, leaving 9 bases of the junction unmatched. This CDR3 comprises 14 residues. Per germline, CDR1 SNHLY and CDR2 FYNNEI. CDR3 loop: CASSTDRGTDEQYF. The CDR3 nucleotides are TGTGCCAGCAGCACTGACAGGGGAACGGACGAGCAGTACTTC.

This clone was seen only a few times. The chain links TRBV6-5 to TRBJ2-7, with D unresolved. The length of the CDR3 is 15 residues. The V and J ends lost 5 bases and 0 bases respectively, with 14 bases between them. Germline V gene lookup returns CDR1 MNHEY and CDR2 SVGAGI. CDR3 residues: CASSTTILSSYEQYF. The CDR3 region has the DNA TGTGCCAGCAGTACTACAATTCTGAGCTCCTACGAGCAGTACTTC.

This chain links TRBV19 with TRBJ1-2, with D maybe TRBD1 (5 bases). Trimming stripped 9 bases from V and 4 bases from J, with 15 bases between. The CDR3 is 13 amino acids. Germline CDR1 and CDR2: LNHDA and SQIVND (reference sequence). The CDR3 region is CASRRQRFYGYTF. CDR3 nucleotide sequence: TGTGCCAGCCGCCGACAGCGATTCTATGGCTACACCTTC. The whole variable domain, remainder taken from reference TRBV19 and TRBJ1-2, is DGGITQSPKYLFRKEGQNVTLSCEQNLNHDAMYWYRQDPGQGLRLIYYSQIVNDFQKGDIAEGYSVSREKKESFPLTVTSAQKNPTAFYLCASRRQRFYGYTFGSGTRLTVV.